This T cell receptor (beta chain) was identified in a study of shared clonotypes between healthy human individuals. Study-level findings and limits: Memory subsets generally showed lower estimated richness than naive subsets.

Per sorted-subset replicate PCR, input was 200 to 250 ng DNA, representing roughly 28,000 T cell genomes. Only in-frame clones appear in the TCRdb table, and some are missing; sequencing was by immunoSEQ multiplex PCR. The data contain about 2.4 million clones, under 95% of them singletons. Between the trimmed V and J ends, which lost 0 bases and 2 bases, there was a span of 9 bases. The CDR3 runs to 15 residues. Germline V gene lookup returns CDR1 SGHTS and CDR2 YDEGEE. About this clone itself: Antigen unknown.

The rearrangement joins TRBV5-8 to TRBJ2-1; D gene uncertain. Sequencing was done on a sample of naive CD4+ T cells from PBMCs. Documented subset: CD45RA+ positively selected. This TCR came from a man aged 18 to 29 in good health. Some clones in this sample may be carry-over from other donors' samples. DNA of the CDR3: TGTGCCAGCAGCTTGGTTAAGGGTACCTACAATGAGCAGTTCTTC. Translation gives CASSLVKGTYNEQFF.